These 27 T cell receptor beta chains share one sample of origin, sequenced in a study of T cells in Graves' hyperthyroidism and ophthalmopathy. There were TCR beta CDR3 regions amplified from RNA transcripts. The HTBI set primed first-round TCR CDR3 RT-PCR. MiXCR, applied by TCRdb to the multiplex PCR reads, yields one record per CDR3 protein. Here the sample spans about 380,000 distinct CDR3 sequences, approximately 12% being singletons. What was sequenced was blood. Receptors originate from a man under 40 with Graves' hyperthyroidism that later progressed to Graves' ophthalmopathy.

This clonotype was picked up many times. CDR3 residues: CASSLGGPGEGTEAFF. The DNA of the CDR3 is TGTGCCAGCAGCTTAGGCGGTCCGGGGGAGGGCACTGAAGCTTTCTTT. This chain links TRBV7-2 with TRBJ1-1; possibly TRBD1 for D (5 bases). CDR1 is SGHTA and CDR2 is FQGNSA in the germline V gene. Between the trimmed V and J ends, which lost 1 base and 4 bases, there was a span of 16 bases. This CDR3 has 16 residues.

Only a few counts were recorded for this clonotype. The V and J genes are TRBV7-3 and TRBJ1-1, with TRBD1 matching 8 bases. This CDR3 region has 14 residues. Per the germline V gene, CDR1 is SGHTA and CDR2 is FQGTGA. V shed 2 bases and J 5 bases; nucleotides not matched to a gene: 4. CDR3 region: CASSLQGAATEAFF. CDR3 DNA: TGTGCCAGCAGCTTACAGGGGGCGGCGACTGAAGCTTTCTTT.

By sample share, this clonotype is medium-sized. The chain joins TRBV6-1 to TRBJ1-1; the D gene is possibly TRBD1 (6 bases). V was trimmed by 7 bases and J by 5 bases, leaving 11 bases between them. In germline, CDR1 is MNHNS, CDR2 SASEGT. The CDR3 totals 12 residues. The CDR3 protein is CASMQGLTEAFF. The CDR3 bases are TGTGCCAGCATGCAGGGGTTAACTGAAGCTTTCTTT.

The chain links TRBV4-1 to TRBJ1-4; TRBD1 might be the D (5 bases). The CDR3 length is 17 residues. The V and J ends lost 4 bases and 3 bases respectively, with 18 bases between them. CDR1 and CDR2 (germline): MGHRA, YSYEKL. CDR3 amino acids: CASSPGGGRTANEKLFF. DNA for the CDR3: TGCGCCAGCAGCCCGGGTGGGGGAAGAACGGCTAATGAAAAACTGTTTTTT.

In its sample, this clonotype was seen many times. The chain uses TRBV28 and TRBJ2-3; a possible D gene is TRBD1 (5 bases). CDR3 length: 15 amino acids. V was cut by 5 bases and J by 5 bases, with 17 bases left in between. The germline V gene encodes CDR1 MDHEN and CDR2 SYDVKM. The DNA of the CDR3 is TGTGCCAGCAGTCTTATATCCAGGGCTGGAGATACGCAGTATTTT. Translated, it gives CASSLISRAGDTQYF.

The gene calls are TRBV7-9 and TRBJ1-2; tentatively, D is TRBD1 (5 bases). The CDR3 length is 13 residues. The germline V gene encodes CDR1 SEHNR and CDR2 FQNEAQ (reference sequence). The germline V and J ends were trimmed by 8 bases and 3 bases, with 13 bases remaining between them. The CDR3 nucleotides read TGTGCCAGCGCCGAGGGGACCTACTATGGCTACACCTTC. This encodes CASAEGTYYGYTF.

This clonotype occurred many times. V gene TRBV30 combines with J gene TRBJ1-1, with unresolved D. The ends were cut back, 3 bases at V and 5 bases at J, with 13 bases in the middle. This CDR3 has 13 amino acids. From germline, CDR1 is GTSNPN and CDR2 SVGIG (reference sequence). The CDR3 nucleotides read TGTGCCTGGAGGGCCACCGTTTGGACTGAAGCTTTCTTT. Amino acids: CAWRATVWTEAFF.

The chain combines TRBV7-2 with TRBJ2-6, with 8 positions matching TRBD2. Germline V CDR1 and CDR2: SGHTA, FQGNSA. The CDR3 consists of 20 residues. The V gene end was trimmed by 2 bases and the J gene end by 0 bases; junction bases not matched to a gene: 12. The CDR3, as DNA: TGTGCCAGCAGCTTAATGTTGCGGGGGGAATATAGCTCTGGGGCCAACGTCCTGACTTTC. This gives the protein CASSLMLRGEYSSGANVLTF. The whole variable domain, remainder taken from reference TRBV7-2 and TRBJ2-6, is GAGVSQSPSNKVTEKGKDVELRCDPISGHTALYWYRQSLGQGLEFLIYFQGNSAPDKSGLPSDRFSAERTGGSVSTLTIQRTQQEDSAVYLCASSLMLRGEYSSGANVLTFGAGSRLTVL.

The V and J genes are TRBV3-1 and TRBJ2-1; D remains unclear. CDR1 is LGHDT, CDR2 YNNKEL, per germline (reference sequence). Trimming pared 4 bases from V and 7 bases from J, leaving 14 bases between. The CDR3 extends over 14 amino acids. The CDR3, as DNA: TGTGCCAGCAGCCCCGGACCAGCAAGGAATGAGCAGTTCTTC. Protein: CASSPGPARNEQFF.

In this sample, this clonotype turned up many times. This chain connects TRBV7-8 to TRBJ2-5; possibly TRBD2 for D (5 bases). This CDR3 contains 13 residues. V lost 3 bases to trimming and J lost 4 bases, with 9 bases between them. Per germline, CDR1 SGHVS and CDR2 FQNEAQ. The CDR3 protein is CASSLSGPETQYF. In nucleotides, the CDR3 is TGTGCCAGCAGCTTGAGCGGCCCAGAGACCCAGTACTTC.

This rearrangement joins TRBV11-3 to TRBJ1-2; 7 bases are a match to TRBD1. This CDR3 comprises 14 residues. Germline trimming cut 5 bases from V and 5 bases from J; bases unmatched to any gene: 8. The germline CDR1 and CDR2 sequences are SGHNT and YENEEA. DNA for the CDR3: TGTGCCAGCAGCATTTCCGGGACAGATTATGGCTACACCTTC. Translation: CASSISGTDYGYTF. Drawing the rest from reference TRBV11-3 and TRBJ1-2, the complete variable domain is EAGVVQSPRYKIIEKKQPVAFWCNPISGHNTLYWYLQNLGQGPELLIRYENEEAVDDSQLPKDRFSAERLKGVDSTLKIQPAELGDSAVYLCASSISGTDYGYTFGSGTRLTVV.

The CDR3 reads CASSYPTSGGVDTQYF. DNA of the CDR3: TGTGCCAGCAGTTACCCAACTAGCGGGGGGGTGGATACGCAGTATTTT. J is TRBJ2-3 and V is TRBV6-5; 13 positions agree with TRBD2. This CDR3 has 16 residues. Trimming took 2 bases from V and 6 from J; bases not matched to a gene: 5. The germline gives CDR1 MNHEY, CDR2 SVGAGI.

This clonotype was detected ten times or more. The chain has TRBV5-1 and TRBJ2-7; D unresolved. This CDR3 has 13 residues. Germline CDR1 is SGHRS and CDR2 is YFSETQ. V was trimmed by 0 bases and J by 3 bases, leaving 7 bases between them. CDR3 in DNA: TGCGCCAGCAGCTTGGCACTTTTCTACGAGCAGTACTTC. Translated: CASSLALFYEQYF.

This clonotype came up many times. V gene TRBV7-9 combines with J gene TRBJ2-5; TRBD2 might be the D (6 bases). The CDR3 sequence is 14 residues long. Looked up from germline, CDR1 is SEHNR and CDR2 is FQNEAQ (reference sequence). V was shortened by 10 bases and J by 5 bases, with 20 bases between the two germline ends. The DNA for the CDR3 is TGTGCCACGCAGAACGGGGGTCGATGGGAGACCCAGTACTTC. As protein: CATQNGGRWETQYF.

This clonotype occurred many times. V gene TRBV20-1 combines with J gene TRBJ2-2; either TRBD1 or TRBD2 may fit D (5 bases each). V lost 7 bases to trimming and J lost 3 bases, with 9 bases between them. CDR1 is DFQATT and CDR2 is SNEGSKA in the germline V gene (reference sequence). The length of the CDR3 is 12 residues. For the CDR3, the DNA is TGCAGTGGCTTGGGGGACACCGGGGAGCTGTTTTTT. It codes for CSGLGDTGELFF.

The gene calls are TRBV3-1 and TRBJ2-3, with 7 positions matching TRBD2. The V segment lost 1 base and the J segment 3 bases; nucleotides outside the gene matches: 7. This CDR3 has 16 residues. Germline CDR1 reads LGHDT; CDR2 reads YNNKEL (reference sequence). The CDR3 region has the DNA TGTGCCAGCAGCCAAGTCCAGCGGGGAGTGACAGATACGCAGTATTTT. Its translation: CASSQVQRGVTDTQYF.

This clonotype was observed at least ten times. The rearrangement uses TRBV24-1 and TRBJ2-7, with D maybe TRBD1 (5 bases). Germline CDR1 is KGHDR and CDR2 is SFDVKD. The CDR3 spans 13 residues. V was cut by 1 base and J by 7 bases, with 10 bases left in between. The CDR3 bases are TGTGCCACCAGTGATTTCAAGGGGCGGGAGCAGTACTTC. It is translated as CATSDFKGREQYF.

This clonotype came up a few times. This rearrangement joins TRBV28 to TRBJ2-2; TRBD2 aligns across 14 bases. Looked up from germline, CDR1 is MDHEN and CDR2 is SYDVKM. The CDR3 sequence is 18 residues long. V shed 4 bases, J shed 5 bases, and the junction held 9 bases outside the gene matches. The CDR3 sequence is CASSSPTSGGAGTGELFF. The DNA of the CDR3 is TGTGCCAGCAGTTCCCCGACTAGCGGGGGGGCCGGAACCGGGGAGCTGTTTTTT.

The V and J genes are TRBV5-8 and TRBJ2-3; weak D call: TRBD1 (5 bases). V was shortened by 4 bases and J by 2 bases, with 17 bases between the two germline ends. CDR3 length: 16 amino acids. The germline gives CDR1 SGHTS, CDR2 YDEGEE. CDR3: CASSPKGDRLTDTQYF. CDR3 nucleotides: TGTGCCAGCAGCCCAAAGGGCGACAGACTCACAGATACGCAGTATTTT. Complete variable domain (other parts from reference TRBV5-8 and TRBJ2-3): EAGVTQSPTHLIKTRGQQATLRCSPISGHTSVYWYQQALGLGLQFLLWYDEGEERNRGNFPPRFSGRQFPNYSSELNVNALELEDSALYLCASSPKGDRLTDTQYFGPGTRLTVL.

This clonotype was seen a handful of times. V and J are TRBV27 and TRBJ2-3, with 12 bases aligning to TRBD2. This CDR3 is 18 amino acids long. V dropped 4 bases and J dropped 2; count of bases not matched to a gene: 10. The germline V gene encodes CDR1 MNHEY and CDR2 SMNVEV (reference sequence). CDR3 sequence: CASSSLTRTSGVTDTQYF. The CDR3 DNA follows: TGTGCCAGCAGTTCCCTCACCCGGACTAGCGGGGTCACAGATACGCAGTATTTT.

This clonotype was counted ten times or more. The chain carries TRBV20-1 and TRBJ1-2; D may be TRBD1 (5 bases). Germline CDR1 DFQATT, CDR2 SNEGSKA (reference sequence). CDR3 size: 13 residues. Trimming stripped 7 bases from V and 7 bases from J, with 19 bases between. The DNA of the CDR3 is TGCAGTGGTGCATTGGGGGGACGAGGTGGCTACACCTTC. The encoded protein is CSGALGGRGGYTF.

This clonotype was seen ten or more times. This chain links TRBV12-3 or TRBV12-4 with TRBJ1-1, with D possibly being TRBD1 (6 bases). The CDR3 consists of 12 residues. Trimming removed 5 bases at V and 7 bases at J, with 11 bases between. CDR3 sequence: CASSRTDNEAFF. In DNA, the CDR3 is TGTGCCAGCAGTCGGACAGATAATGAAGCTTTCTTT.

This clonotype occurred a few times. This chain joins TRBV5-4 and TRBJ1-2; the D gene is possibly TRBD1 (5 bases). V shed 5 bases and J shed 2 bases, with 13 bases lying between them. This CDR3 comprises 14 residues. Germline-derived CDR1 and CDR2 are SGHNT and YYREEE (reference sequence). CDR3 coding DNA: TGTGCCAGCAGACCCCGGGACCCCAACTATGGCTACACCTTC. This translates into CASRPRDPNYGYTF.

This clonotype was counted a few times. The chain combines TRBV5-1 with TRBJ1-6; 7 nucleotides agree with TRBD1. CDR3 length: 12 amino acids. V dropped 4 bases and J dropped 14; count of bases not matched to a gene: 6. Germline CDR1 SGHRS, CDR2 YFSETQ. This CDR3 reads CASSRDSTTLHF. DNA for the CDR3: TGCGCCAGCAGCCGGGACAGCACCACCCTCCACTTT.

The chain joins TRBV10-3 to TRBJ1-6; 9 bases map to TRBD1. The CDR3 is made up of 15 amino acids. V was pared by 3 bases and J by 8 bases, with 5 bases of the junction left unmatched. Germline CDR1 ENHRY, CDR2 SYGVKD. The CDR3 here is CAISDYRGQDSPLHF. CDR3 nucleotide sequence: TGTGCCATCAGTGACTACAGGGGGCAGGATTCACCCCTCCACTTT.

This clonotype has a handful of counts. The chain links TRBV5-6 to TRBJ1-3; D uncertain. Between the trimmed V and J ends, which lost 6 bases and 0 bases, there was a span of 7 bases. CDR3 size: 13 residues. Germline-derived CDR1 and CDR2 are SGHDT and YYEEEE. CDR3: CASKASSGNTIYF. The CDR3 DNA reads as TGTGCCAGCAAGGCATCCTCTGGAAACACCATATATTTT.

This clonotype has a count of ten or more. This chain links TRBV7-2 with TRBJ1-2; D is ambiguous. Germline CDR1 reads SGHTA; CDR2 reads FQGNSA. CDR3 length: 14 residues. Trimming removed 0 bases from V and 1 base from J, with 6 bases in between. The DNA for the CDR3 is TGTGCCAGCAGCTTAGCCTCCAGTAACTATGGCTACACCTTC. Translated: CASSLASSNYGYTF. The entire variable domain, with the rest obtained from reference TRBV7-2 and TRBJ1-2, is as follows: GAGVSQSPSNKVTEKGKDVELRCDPISGHTALYWYRQSLGQGLEFLIYFQGNSAPDKSGLPSDRFSAERTGGSVSTLTIQRTQQEDSAVYLCASSLASSNYGYTFGSGTRLTVV.